These 31 T cell receptor beta chains were all obtained from the same sample, sequenced in a study of shared clonotypes between healthy human individuals. Measured with immunoSEQ multiplex PCR; TCRdb has only the in-frame clones, and not every one. Of 950,000 to 1,100,000 clones listed, about 77% are singletons. Sequenced: memory CD4+ T cells sorted from blood. Subset reported: CD45RA-negative fraction. The source is a man between 18 and 35 years old in good health.

This clone came up many times. The chain is built from TRBV30 and TRBJ1-6; D perhaps matches TRBD1 (5 bases). V lost 8 bases to trimming and J lost 6 bases, with 20 bases between them. The CDR3 sequence is 15 residues long. CDR1 is GTSNPN, CDR2 SVGIG, per germline (reference sequence). The CDR3 DNA sequence: TGTGCCGGATACGCCATGGGACGGCTTAATTCACCCCTCCACTTT. Translation: CAGYAMGRLNSPLHF.

The chain combines TRBV30 with TRBJ1-5, with TRBD1 identical over 11 bases. V lost 1 base and J lost 4; bases outside the gene matches: 6. The CDR3 totals 16 residues. Germline CDR1 is GTSNPN and CDR2 is SVGIG (reference sequence). CDR3 nucleotide sequence: TGTGCCTGGAGTGGCGGACAGGGGGCCCTGAATCAGCCCCAGCATTTT. It encodes CAWSGGQGALNQPQHF.

This clone appeared a few times. The V call is TRBV7-2, the J call TRBJ1-1; TRBD1 matches 8 bases. The junction had 9 bases not matched to a gene; V was cut back by 5 bases and J by 4 bases. The CDR3 loop spans 15 amino acids. Looked up from germline, CDR1 is SGHTA and CDR2 is FQGNSA. CDR3 sequence (DNA): TGTGCCAGCAGCCCTCAAAGACAGGGGAGCACTGAAGCTTTCTTT. Protein: CASSPQRQGSTEAFF.

The V call is TRBV7-2, the J call TRBJ2-2, with 7 bases lining up with TRBD2. Germline lookup yields CDR1 SGHTA and CDR2 FQGNSA. Trimming removed 3 bases from V and 8 bases from J; junction bases left unmatched: 9. CDR3 size: 15 residues. The CDR3 sequence is CASSFTGGISGELFF. The CDR3 DNA follows: TGTGCCAGCAGCTTCACCGGGGGGATCAGTGGGGAGCTGTTTTTT. The variable domain in full, completed from reference TRBV7-2 and TRBJ2-2, reads GAGVSQSPSNKVTEKGKDVELRCDPISGHTALYWYRQSLGQGLEFLIYFQGNSAPDKSGLPSDRFSAERTGGSVSTLTIQRTQQEDSAVYLCASSFTGGISGELFFGEGSRLTVL.

This chain connects TRBV4-2 to TRBJ2-7; the D is unclear. This CDR3 has 12 amino acids. The V and J ends lost 1 base and 5 bases respectively, with 6 bases between them. The germline V gene has CDR1 LGHNA and CDR2 YNFKEQ. CDR3 sequence reads: CASSQGANEQYF. For the CDR3, the DNA is TGTGCCAGCAGCCAAGGAGCCAACGAGCAGTACTTC.

This clone has only a few counts. The rearrangement links TRBV6-5 to TRBJ2-1; TRBD1 agrees at 9 bases. The CDR3 is 15 amino acids. Trimming at V came to 0 bases and at J to 7 bases, leaving 4 bases not matched to a gene. CDR1 is MNHEY and CDR2 is SVGAGI in the germline V gene. CDR3 residues: CASSYSDRGRNEQFF. The CDR3 nucleotides are TGTGCCAGCAGTTACTCGGACAGGGGACGGAATGAGCAGTTCTTC.

This clone was counted only a few times. The J gene is TRBJ2-3, the V gene TRBV28; no reliable D call. Trimming pared 7 bases from V and 0 bases from J, leaving 8 bases between. There are 13 residues in the CDR3. The germline CDR1 and CDR2 sequences are MDHEN and SYDVKM. DNA for the CDR3: TGTGCCAGCACCCTTGACAGCACAGATACGCAGTATTTT. This gives the protein CASTLDSTDTQYF. The variable domain in full, completed from reference TRBV28 and TRBJ2-3, reads DVKVTQSSRYLVKRTGEKVFLECVQDMDHENMFWYRQDPGLGLRLIYFSYDVKMKEKGDIPEGYSVSREKKERFSLILESASTNQTSMYLCASTLDSTDTQYFGPGTRLTVL.

This clone was counted a few times. Other DNA sequences in this specimen translate into the identical CDR3. The chain carries TRBV10-3 and TRBJ2-5, with a tentative D call TRBD1 (6 bases). The germline gives CDR1 ENHRY, CDR2 SYGVKD. V lost 4 bases and J lost 1, with 7 bases in between. The CDR3 is 13 amino acids. The CDR3 DNA follows: TGTGCCATCAGTGTGACAGGCCAAGAGACCCAGTACTTC. It is translated as CAISVTGQETQYF.

V gene TRBV5-8 combines with J gene TRBJ2-3; D unclear. V lost 1 base to trimming and J lost 0 bases, with 9 bases between them. The CDR3 has 15 amino acids. Germline values: CDR1 SGHTS, CDR2 YDEGEE. The CDR3 DNA follows: TGTGCCAGCAGCTTGCGGGTAATTAGCACAGATACGCAGTATTTT. This translates into CASSLRVISTDTQYF.

This chain joins TRBV5-4 and TRBJ2-4; no clear D. Germline V gene data show CDR1 as SGHNT and CDR2 as YYREEE (reference sequence). The length of the CDR3 is 13 residues. Trimming stripped 0 bases from V and 3 bases from J, with 4 bases between. In DNA form, the CDR3 reads TGTGCCAGCAGCTTGGATTTCAAAAACATTCAGTACTTC. It is translated as CASSLDFKNIQYF.

The chain recombines TRBV30 with TRBJ1-3; weak D call: TRBD1 (5 bases). The CDR3 sequence is 14 residues long. V lost 0 bases and J lost 4, with 10 bases in between. Germline CDR1 is GTSNPN and CDR2 is SVGIG (reference sequence). DNA of the CDR3: TGTGCCTGGAGTGTACGCGGGACGGGAAACACCATATATTTT. It specifies CAWSVRGTGNTIYF.

This chain joins TRBV7-9 and TRBJ1-3, with D uncertain. Germline values: CDR1 SEHNR, CDR2 FQNEAQ (reference sequence). The CDR3 is 13 amino acids. Trimming pared 4 bases from V and 4 bases from J, leaving 8 bases between. In DNA, the CDR3 is TGTGCCAGCAGCTCTCGACGGGGAAACACCATATATTTT. As protein: CASSSRRGNTIYF.

This clone has just a few counts. The rearrangement links TRBV11-2 to TRBJ2-1, with D tentatively TRBD1 or TRBD2 (5 bases each). The CDR3 runs 15 residues. Germline CDR1 is SGHAT and CDR2 is FQNNGV. Trimming pared 2 bases from V and 2 bases from J, leaving 10 bases between. The CDR3 loop is CASSLRGETYNEQFF. The CDR3 nucleotides are TGTGCCAGCAGCTTAAGAGGGGAAACCTACAATGAGCAGTTCTTC.

The J gene is TRBJ1-1, the V gene TRBV29-1; D might be TRBD1 (5 bases). This CDR3 contains 13 residues. V shed 5 bases and J shed 2 bases, with 12 bases lying between them. The V gene's germline CDR1 is SQVTM and CDR2 ANQGSEA. The CDR3 protein is CSVNRDYNTEAFF. In DNA, the CDR3 is TGCAGCGTTAACCGGGACTATAACACTGAAGCTTTCTTT.

This chain links TRBV7-2 with TRBJ1-1; TRBD1 matches 8 bases. V was pared by 2 bases and J by 3 bases, with 2 bases of the junction left unmatched. The CDR3 runs 14 residues. The germline CDR1 and CDR2 sequences are SGHTA and FQGNSA. The CDR3 loop reads CASSLRTGHTEAFF. As DNA, the CDR3 is TGTGCCAGCAGCTTACGGACAGGGCACACTGAAGCTTTCTTT.

This clone appeared a few times. This sequence joins TRBV30 and TRBJ1-2; D might be TRBD1 (6 bases). The CDR3 runs to 11 residues. Per germline, CDR1 GTSNPN and CDR2 SVGIG (reference sequence). Between the trimmed V and J ends, which lost 2 bases and 8 bases, there was a span of 9 bases. The CDR3 DNA is TGTGCCTGGAGTAACAGGGACGGCTACACCTTC. Its translation: CAWSNRDGYTF.

V and J are TRBV5-6 and TRBJ1-1, with 7 bases fitting TRBD1. Germline V gives CDR1 SGHDT, CDR2 YYEEEE. V was clipped by 3 bases and J by 6 bases; unmatched bases: 2. This CDR3 is built from 12 residues. This CDR3 reads CASSSGGPEAFF. In DNA form, the CDR3 reads TGTGCCAGCAGCTCAGGGGGTCCTGAAGCTTTCTTT.

V usage is TRBV5-6 and J usage is TRBJ2-1; a weak D match, TRBD2 (6 bases). CDR3 length: 14 amino acids. Germline V lookup: CDR1 SGHDT, CDR2 YYEEEE. V was cut by 2 bases and J by 6 bases, with 12 bases left in between. The CDR3 nucleotides read TGTGCCAGCAGCTTCTTTGGGGGGAGCAATGAGCAGTTCTTC. Residues: CASSFFGGSNEQFF.

The chain links TRBV6-6 to TRBJ1-2; D might be TRBD1 (5 bases). CDR3 length equals 14 residues. Germline CDR1 and CDR2: MNHNY and SVGAGI (reference sequence). V was pared by 7 bases and J by 5 bases, with 17 bases between. The CDR3: CASNEAGGNYGYTF. Written as DNA, the CDR3 is TGTGCCAGCAACGAGGCGGGGGGAAATTATGGCTACACCTTC.

This chain connects TRBV2 to TRBJ2-7, with 9 bases that match TRBD1. CDR1 and CDR2 from the germline V gene are SNHLY and FYNNEI. CDR3 length: 14 residues. V lost 6 bases and J lost 3; bases outside the gene matches: 6. The CDR3 protein is CASSRGQGIYEQYF. CDR3 nucleotides: TGTGCCAGCAGCAGAGGACAGGGGATCTACGAGCAGTACTTC.

This clone came up a few times. V and J are TRBV6-5 and TRBJ2-1; no reliable D call. Deletions cut 7 bases from V and 8 bases from J, with 15 bases between. The CDR3 consists of 13 residues. Per germline, CDR1 MNHEY and CDR2 SVGAGI. This CDR3 reads CASKEGMKDEQFF. In DNA, the CDR3 is TGTGCCAGCAAGGAAGGGATGAAGGATGAGCAGTTCTTC.

The CDR3 coding sequence is TGTGCCAGCAGCTTAGTACTGCAGGGGACCGGAAACACCATATATTTT. Translated, it gives CASSLVLQGTGNTIYF. The chain has TRBV7-8 and TRBJ1-3, with a tentative D call TRBD1 (6 bases). The CDR3 has 16 residues. From germline, CDR1 is SGHVS and CDR2 FQNEAQ. Between the trimmed V and J ends, which lost 1 base and 4 bases, there was a span of 14 bases.

V usage is TRBV30 and J usage is TRBJ1-2; the D is unclear. Germline CDR1 is GTSNPN and CDR2 is SVGIG (reference sequence). Trimming took 1 base from V and 2 from J, leaving 17 bases between them. This CDR3 has 16 residues. CDR3 in amino acids: CAWSGDLIGRNYGYTF. The CDR3 DNA reads as TGTGCCTGGAGTGGTGATCTAATAGGCAGAAACTATGGCTACACCTTC.

The chain combines TRBV6-6 with TRBJ2-7; D possibly corresponds to TRBD2 (6 bases). Trimming pared 8 bases from V and 3 bases from J, leaving 14 bases between. The germline V gene has CDR1 MNHNY and CDR2 SVGAGI (reference sequence). This CDR3 is built from 13 residues. The CDR3, as DNA: TGTGCCAGCTATGAGGGAGGTCGCTACGAGCAGTACTTC. This translates into CASYEGGRYEQYF.

CDR3 DNA: TGTGCCAGCAGCCTTGTCCAGGGGAATTCACCCCTCCACTTT. Its translation: CASSLVQGNSPLHF. V and J are TRBV6-6 and TRBJ1-6, with a weak D call TRBD1 (6 bases). With 6 bases removed from V and 7 bases from J, the gap between germline ends came to 13 bases. There are 14 residues in the CDR3. Germline-derived CDR1 and CDR2 are MNHNY and SVGAGI (reference sequence).

The chain joins TRBV30 to TRBJ2-7; D unresolved. Deletions cut 3 bases from V and 3 bases from J, with 9 bases between. There are 12 residues in the CDR3. Germline V gene data show CDR1 as GTSNPN and CDR2 as SVGIG (reference sequence). The CDR3 loop reads CAWSLKGYEQYF. The CDR3 region has the DNA TGTGCCTGGAGCCTGAAAGGCTACGAGCAGTACTTC.

As concerns this clone: The identical CDR3 is also encoded by other nucleotide sequences in the sample. The chain uses TRBV9 and TRBJ1-3; D perhaps matches TRBD1 (6 bases). There are 15 residues in the CDR3. In germline, CDR1 is SGDLS, CDR2 YYNGEE. Trimming cost V 3 bases and J 2 bases, with 12 bases left between them. CDR3 nucleotides: TGTGCCAGCAGCGCTCGTCCAGGGGCTGGAAACACCATATATTTT. Protein product: CASSARPGAGNTIYF. Based on the CDR3 plus reference TRBV9 and TRBJ1-3, the full variable domain is DSGVTQTPKHLITATGQRVTLRCSPRSGDLSVYWYQQSLDQGLQFLIQYYNGEERAKGNILERFSAQQFPDLHSELNLSSLELGDSALYFCASSARPGAGNTIYFGEGSWLTVV.

This sequence joins TRBV12-5 and TRBJ2-3; 9 bases are a match to TRBD2. Unmatched junction bases numbered 5, after V lost 6 bases and J lost 4 bases. The CDR3 totals 14 residues. The germline gives CDR1 LGHNT, CDR2 FRNRAP. The CDR3 protein is CASGYRTSADTQYF. Written as DNA, the CDR3 is TGTGCTAGTGGCTACAGGACTAGCGCAGATACGCAGTATTTT.

The CDR3 spells CASSSGYNEQFF. The CDR3, as DNA: TGTGCCAGCAGCTCGGGCTACAATGAGCAGTTCTTC. V usage is TRBV11-3 and J usage is TRBJ2-1; D unresolved. This CDR3 spans 12 amino acids. Trimming left V 4 bases short and J 3 bases short, with 4 bases between. Per the germline V gene, CDR1 is SGHNT and CDR2 is YENEEA.

The V call is TRBV6-6, the J call TRBJ2-1; no firm D call. This CDR3 has 11 residues. V was pared by 6 bases and J by 5 bases, with 5 bases between. The V gene's germline CDR1 is MNHNY and CDR2 SVGAGI (reference sequence). This CDR3 is CASRSNNEQFF. The CDR3 DNA follows: TGTGCCAGCAGGTCAAACAATGAGCAGTTCTTC.

The chain uses TRBV11-3 and TRBJ1-1; D is ambiguous. This CDR3 is built from 14 residues. V lost 5 bases and J 3 bases, leaving 13 bases between the germline ends. The germline CDR1 and CDR2 sequences are SGHNT and YENEEA. The chain's CDR3 is CASSAFSKDTEAFF. For the CDR3, the DNA is TGTGCCAGCAGCGCCTTTTCGAAGGACACTGAAGCTTTCTTT.